This T cell receptor beta chain was sequenced for a study of T cells in Graves' hyperthyroidism and ophthalmopathy. Fresh peripheral blood, 10 ml, yielded the PBMCs. RNA transcripts gave rise to amplified TCR beta CDR3 regions. HTBI primers were the set used in a first-round RT-PCR of the TCR CDR3. TCRdb independently ran MiXCR on the multiplex PCR reads; one entry per CDR3 protein. The sample records 300,000 to 450,000 distinct CDR3 sequences, more than 12% being singletons. This CDR3 is built from 14 residues. The V gene lost 9 bases and the J gene lost 0 bases, with 14 bases spanning the gap. Germline V gene lookup returns CDR1 LNHDA and CDR2 SQIVND (reference sequence).

The TCR originated in a woman aged 30 to 39 with Graves' ophthalmopathy. Sample: blood. The chain links TRBV19 to TRBJ1-1; no firm D call. This chain's CDR3 is CASARRGMNTEAFF. The CDR3 nucleotides are TGTGCCAGCGCCCGTAGAGGAATGAACACTGAAGCTTTCTTT. Full variable domain (missing parts from reference TRBV19 and TRBJ1-1): DGGITQSPKYLFRKEGQNVTLSCEQNLNHDAMYWYRQDPGQGLRLIYYSQIVNDFQKGDIAEGYSVSREKKESFPLTVTSAQKNPTAFYLCASARRGMNTEAFFGQGTRLTVV.